This T cell receptor (beta chain) stems from a study of shared clonotypes between healthy human individuals. General study results and limits: The generation probabilities recorded for non-shared clonotypes fell below those of clonotypes shared by all four donors. Richness estimates generally favored naive over memory subsets.

V was trimmed by 5 bases and J by 7 bases, leaving 14 bases between them. The V gene's germline CDR1 is SEHNR and CDR2 FQNEAQ (reference sequence). The CDR3 sequence is 13 residues long. About this clone itself: Its target is not known.

Only in-frame clones appear in the TCRdb table, and some are missing; sequencing was by immunoSEQ multiplex PCR. The sample records over 1.5 million clones, approximately 98% being singletons. Sequences were obtained from naive CD4+ T cells sorted from blood. Stated subset: CD45RA+ positively selected. The V and J genes are TRBV7-9 and TRBJ2-5; TRBD1 is a possible D gene (6 bases). This TCR derives from a man in his thirties or forties in good health. The CDR3 region has the DNA TGTGCCAGCAGCCTTAGGGGGTCGGGGACCCAGTACTTC. The encoded protein is CASSLRGSGTQYF.